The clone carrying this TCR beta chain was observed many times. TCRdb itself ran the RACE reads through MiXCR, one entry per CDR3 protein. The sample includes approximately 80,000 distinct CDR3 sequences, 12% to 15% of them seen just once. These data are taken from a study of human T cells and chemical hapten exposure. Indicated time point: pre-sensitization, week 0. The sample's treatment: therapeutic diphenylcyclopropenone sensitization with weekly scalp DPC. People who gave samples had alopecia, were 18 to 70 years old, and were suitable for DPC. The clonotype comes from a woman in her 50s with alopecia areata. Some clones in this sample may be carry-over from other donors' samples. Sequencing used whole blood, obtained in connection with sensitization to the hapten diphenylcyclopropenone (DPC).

CDR3 region: CAWSPPVFPNQPQHF. CDR3 in DNA: TGTGCCTGGAGTCCCCCCGTATTCCCCAATCAGCCCCAGCATTTT. The genes are TRBV30 and TRBJ1-5; D uncertain. The length of the CDR3 is 15 residues. Germline CDR1 and CDR2: GTSNPN and SVGIG (reference sequence). V lost 2 bases and J 3 bases, leaving 14 bases between the germline ends.